This entry lists 24 T cell receptor beta chains sequenced from one sample in a study of shared clonotypes between healthy human individuals. Produced via immunoSEQ multiplex PCR; TCRdb's table is partial and in-frame only. Of fewer than 2.5 million clones in the sample, approximately 93% are singletons; the top ten hold 0.36%. The source material was naive CD4+ T cells from PBMCs. Stated subset: CD45RA+ positively selected. Receptors originate from a man younger than 35 in good health. Some clones in this sample may be carry-over from other donors' samples.

This chain joins TRBV28 and TRBJ2-1, with 9 positions matching TRBD1. Germline loops: CDR1 MDHEN, CDR2 SYDVKM. The CDR3 is made up of 13 amino acids. Trimming cost V 6 bases and J 9 bases; bases outside gene matches: 6. The CDR3 sequence: CASRSGTGTEQFF. The CDR3, as DNA: TGTGCCAGCAGGTCCGGGACAGGGACTGAGCAGTTCTTC. The variable domain in full, with the rest retrieved from reference TRBV28 and TRBJ2-1, is DVKVTQSSRYLVKRTGEKVFLECVQDMDHENMFWYRQDPGLGLRLIYFSYDVKMKEKGDIPEGYSVSREKKERFSLILESASTNQTSMYLCASRSGTGTEQFFGPGTRLTVL.

In nucleotides, the CDR3 is TGTGCCAGCGGGTCGCAGGGGGCGCGTCGCTACACCTTC. This gives the protein CASGSQGARRYTF. The chain has TRBV25-1 and TRBJ1-2; 8 nucleotides line up with TRBD1. V dropped 8 bases and J dropped 9; count of bases not matched to a gene: 11. Germline V CDR1 and CDR2: MGHDK, SYGVNS. The CDR3 length is 13 residues.

The chain combines TRBV28 with TRBJ2-3; D may match TRBD1 or TRBD2 (5 bases each). Trimming pared 7 bases from V and 6 bases from J, leaving 8 bases between. CDR1 is MDHEN and CDR2 is SYDVKM in the germline V gene. This CDR3 has 11 amino acids. CDR3 DNA sequence: TGTGCCAGCACCTGGGGGGATACGCAGTATTTT. Its protein is CASTWGDTQYF.

This chain joins TRBV7-2 and TRBJ2-6; D remains ambiguous. V lost 5 bases and J 1 base, leaving 9 bases between the germline ends. The CDR3 has 15 residues. The germline V gene has CDR1 SGHTA and CDR2 FQGNSA. The CDR3 is CASSIDPSGANVLTF. CDR3 sequence (DNA): TGTGCCAGCAGCATCGACCCGTCTGGGGCCAACGTCCTGACTTTC.

The table lists this clone with a count of one. The gene calls are TRBV11-1 and TRBJ2-6, with D possibly TRBD1 on 6 matching bases. Germline V gene lookup returns CDR1 SGHAT and CDR2 FQDESV (reference sequence). This CDR3 region has 17 residues. Trimming removed 5 bases at V and 1 base at J, with 15 bases between. This CDR3 reads CASSRPGQRSGANVLTF. The CDR3 DNA reads as TGTGCCAGCAGCAGACCGGGACAAAGGTCTGGGGCCAACGTCCTGACTTTC.

V usage is TRBV4-1 and J usage is TRBJ1-1; D may be TRBD1 (5 bases). The CDR3 is made up of 15 amino acids. Germline CDR1 MGHRA, CDR2 YSYEKL. V was pared by 0 bases and J by 5 bases, with 13 bases between. The CDR3 here is CASSQDVSGWTEAFF. The CDR3, as DNA: TGCGCCAGCAGCCAAGATGTCTCAGGGTGGACTGAAGCTTTCTTT.

J is TRBJ1-5 and V is TRBV28; no firm D call. The germline V gene encodes CDR1 MDHEN and CDR2 SYDVKM. The CDR3 loop spans 18 amino acids. Deletions cut 1 base from V and 0 bases from J, with 16 bases between. CDR3: CASSLFSGSRYSNQPQHF. The CDR3 nucleotides are TGTGCCAGCAGTTTATTTTCGGGGTCGAGGTATAGCAATCAGCCCCAGCATTTT.

V and J are TRBV7-9 and TRBJ2-3, with D perhaps matching TRBD1 or TRBD2 (5 bases each). Germline V gene lookup returns CDR1 SEHNR and CDR2 FQNEAQ (reference sequence). Trimming took off 6 bases at V and 4 bases at J, with 17 bases between the two ends. This CDR3 has 15 residues. CDR3 residues: CASSLRDPRADTQYF. CDR3 DNA sequence: TGTGCCAGCAGTCTGAGGGACCCCCGGGCAGATACGCAGTATTTT. The full variable domain, its missing parts supplied by reference TRBV7-9 and TRBJ2-3, is DTGVSQNPRHKITKRGQNVTFRCDPISEHNRLYWYRQTLGQGPEFLTYFQNEAQLEKSRLLSDRFSAERPKGSFSTLEIQRTEQGDSAMYLCASSLRDPRADTQYFGPGTRLTVL.

The chain carries TRBV6-8 and TRBJ2-7, with D maybe TRBD2 (5 bases). Germline V gives CDR1 MNHGY, CDR2 SAAAGT. V was pared by 11 bases and J by 5 bases, with 13 bases between. This CDR3 comprises 11 residues. This chain's CDR3 is CAYATRHEQYF. CDR3 DNA: TGTGCCTACGCCACTAGGCACGAGCAGTACTTC.

The rearrangement links TRBV29-1 to TRBJ2-7; D is possibly TRBD1 or TRBD2 (5 bases each). This CDR3 comprises 12 residues. CDR1 and CDR2 (germline): SQVTM, ANQGSEA. V gave up 2 bases and J gave up 2 bases, with 7 bases separating them. DNA for the CDR3: TGCAGCGTTGAAAGGGACGCCTACGAGCAGTACTTC. It is translated as CSVERDAYEQYF.

The chain's CDR3 is CASSIRQGHYGYTF. In DNA form, the CDR3 reads TGTGCCAGCAGCATACGACAGGGTCACTATGGCTACACCTTC. The V call is TRBV7-9, the J call TRBJ1-2; TRBD1 matches 7 bases. CDR3 length equals 14 residues. Germline values: CDR1 SEHNR, CDR2 FQNEAQ (reference sequence). Germline trimming cut 5 bases from V and 3 bases from J; bases unmatched to any gene: 6.

The chain recombines TRBV28 with TRBJ2-2, with 8 positions matching TRBD2. CDR1 and CDR2 from the germline V gene are MDHEN and SYDVKM. With 2 bases clipped from V and 1 base from J, the junction kept 6 bases outside the gene matches. The CDR3 runs 17 residues. For the CDR3, the DNA is TGTGCCAGCAGTTTAGGAGGGCTAGCGGGGAACACCGGGGAGCTGTTTTTT. Encoded protein: CASSLGGLAGNTGELFF.

The rearrangement links TRBV5-1 to TRBJ2-2; a possible D gene is TRBD1 (6 bases). V was trimmed by 5 bases and J by 5 bases, leaving 10 bases between them. The CDR3 sequence is 13 residues long. Germline CDR1 reads SGHRS; CDR2 reads YFSETQ. The CDR3 reads CASSRGQTGELFF. In DNA, the CDR3 is TGCGCCAGCAGTCGTGGACAGACCGGGGAGCTGTTTTTT.

The chain combines TRBV23-1 with TRBJ2-7, with 7 positions matching TRBD2. TRBV23-1 is known as an ORF, though its function is uncertain. Trimming at V came to 0 bases and at J to 6 bases, leaving 23 bases not matched to a gene. CDR3 length: 20 amino acids. The CDR3 region has the DNA TGCGCCAGCAGTCAATCATCCCTTCAGCTAGCGGCCACCGGTTCTGGCGAGCAGTACTTC. The encoded protein is CASSQSSLQLAATGSGEQYF.

In its sample, this clone was seen once. This chain connects TRBV5-5 to TRBJ1-2, with 8 bases identical to TRBD1. In germline, CDR1 is SGHKS, CDR2 YYEKEE (reference sequence). The CDR3 runs 15 residues. Unmatched junction bases numbered 3, after V lost 0 bases and J lost 2 bases. The CDR3 sequence is CASSLARTGNYGYTF. DNA of the CDR3: TGTGCCAGCAGCTTGGCTAGGACAGGGAACTATGGCTACACCTTC.

The chain employs TRBV7-2 and TRBJ2-1; possible D gene TRBD1, 5 bases. V gave up 5 bases and J gave up 6 bases, with 26 bases separating them. CDR3 length equals 18 residues. Germline CDR1 and CDR2: SGHTA and FQGNSA. The CDR3 loop reads CASSLLGPRAVRTNEQFF. Written as DNA, the CDR3 is TGTGCCAGCAGCCTCTTAGGCCCCAGGGCAGTACGTACCAATGAGCAGTTCTTC.

This clone has a single count. The genes are TRBV5-1 and TRBJ1-1; 7 positions match TRBD1. CDR1 and CDR2 from the germline V gene are SGHRS and YFSETQ. With V trimmed by 0 bases and J by 8 bases, 4 bases remained unmatched. The CDR3 loop spans 13 amino acids. The CDR3 here is CASSLEGASEAFF. The CDR3 DNA is TGCGCCAGCAGCTTGGAGGGGGCCTCAGAAGCTTTCTTT.

J is TRBJ2-1 and V is TRBV5-4; 7 bases are shared with TRBD1. V was pared by 4 bases and J by 2 bases, with 6 bases of the junction left unmatched. Germline V gene data show CDR1 as SGHNT and CDR2 as YYREEE (reference sequence). The CDR3 sequence is 15 residues long. CDR3 residues: CASSLLQGTYNEQFF. CDR3 in DNA: TGTGCCAGCAGCCTATTACAGGGGACCTACAATGAGCAGTTCTTC. Full variable domain (remainder filled in from reference TRBV5-4 and TRBJ2-1): ETGVTQSPTHLIKTRGQQVTLRCSSQSGHNTVSWYQQALGQGPQFIFQYYREEENGRGNFPPRFSGLQFPNYSSELNVNALELDDSALYLCASSLLQGTYNEQFFGPGTRLTVL.

CDR3 bases: TGTGCCAGCAGCTCCCCTCAGCAGGGCCACTACGAGCAGTACTTC. Residues: CASSSPQQGHYEQYF. V and J are TRBV5-4 and TRBJ2-7; perhaps TRBD1 as D (5 bases). Germline V CDR1 and CDR2: SGHNT, YYREEE (reference sequence). This CDR3 is built from 15 residues. The V end was cut by 3 bases, the J end by 3 bases, with 16 bases between. Full variable domain (missing parts from reference TRBV5-4 and TRBJ2-7): ETGVTQSPTHLIKTRGQQVTLRCSSQSGHNTVSWYQQALGQGPQFIFQYYREEENGRGNFPPRFSGLQFPNYSSELNVNALELDDSALYLCASSSPQQGHYEQYFGPGTRLTVT.

V and J are TRBV27 and TRBJ2-1; 7 nucleotides agree with TRBD2. The germline CDR1 and CDR2 sequences are MNHEY and SMNVEV (reference sequence). V was clipped by 5 bases and J by 9 bases; unmatched bases: 7. The CDR3 is 13 amino acids. CDR3 residues: CASSPRWGGEQFF. The CDR3 DNA reads as TGTGCCAGCAGTCCGAGGTGGGGGGGTGAGCAGTTCTTC.

This chain links TRBV7-2 with TRBJ2-5; 8 positions agree with TRBD1. The CDR3 loop spans 14 amino acids. J gave up 6 bases and V 3 bases, and 6 bases lay outside the gene matches. Germline assignment: CDR1 SGHTA and CDR2 FQGNSA. The chain's CDR3 is CASSLWQGAKTQYF. CDR3 in DNA: TGTGCCAGCAGCTTGTGGCAGGGGGCCAAGACCCAGTACTTC. The full variable domain, its missing parts supplied by reference TRBV7-2 and TRBJ2-5, is GAGVSQSPSNKVTEKGKDVELRCDPISGHTALYWYRQSLGQGLEFLIYFQGNSAPDKSGLPSDRFSAERTGGSVSTLTIQRTQQEDSAVYLCASSLWQGAKTQYFGPGTRLLVL.

The J gene is TRBJ1-2, the V gene TRBV5-1; D is perhaps TRBD1 (6 bases). CDR1 is SGHRS, CDR2 YFSETQ, per germline. Trimming took off 1 base at V and 7 bases at J, with 14 bases between the two ends. The CDR3 runs 14 residues. The CDR3 here is CASSLNSGAGGYTF. The CDR3 coding sequence is TGCGCCAGCAGCTTGAATTCAGGGGCAGGTGGCTACACCTTC.

The rearrangement uses TRBV29-1 and TRBJ1-4; 10 bases match TRBD1. Germline CDR1 is SQVTM and CDR2 is ANQGSEA. V lost 4 bases and J lost 4; bases outside the gene matches: 6. CDR3 length equals 15 residues. This CDR3 is CSVGGTGDNNEKLFF. CDR3 nucleotides: TGCAGCGTTGGGGGGACAGGGGACAATAATGAAAAACTGTTTTTT.

The genes are TRBV30 and TRBJ2-1; D possibly corresponds to TRBD2 (6 bases). The germline V gene encodes CDR1 GTSNPN and CDR2 SVGIG (reference sequence). The CDR3 sequence is 12 residues long. With 3 bases removed from V and 8 bases from J, the gap between germline ends came to 11 bases. The CDR3 region has the DNA TGTGCCTGGAGAGGTGAGCGGGATGAGCAGTTCTTC. It is translated as CAWRGERDEQFF.